This T cell receptor (beta chain) originates from a study of T cell responses to AZD1222 COVID-19 vaccine. Study-level points and caveats: Repertoires in all cases were sampled only once the peak T cell response had passed. Dominant CD4 TCR responses targeted spike regions 160-218 and 743-854. Clonal diversity was possibly underestimated, and white British individuals and females predominated among donors.

The repertoire was sequenced with immunoSEQ multiplex PCR; TCRdb's copy has only in-frame clones and lacks some. The sample carries 180,000 or so clones, just over 90% recorded once. Second-dose recipients at about 4 or about 12 weeks were treated as one pooled group. Points on this clone: As yet, its antigen is unknown.

V was trimmed by 4 bases and J by 3 bases, leaving 12 bases between them. CDR1 is MNHEY, CDR2 SVGEGT, per germline. This CDR3 is built from 14 residues. This chain connects TRBV6-2 or TRBV6-3 to TRBJ1-1; the D gene is possibly TRBD1 (6 bases). The sample was peripheral blood, taken 28 days after the second AZD1222 dose. The sequence was collected from an adult who received the AZD1222 COVID-19 vaccine. The CDR3 here is CASSLQGWYTEAFF. CDR3 in DNA: TGTGCCAGCAGTTTACAGGGTTGGTACACTGAAGCTTTCTTT.